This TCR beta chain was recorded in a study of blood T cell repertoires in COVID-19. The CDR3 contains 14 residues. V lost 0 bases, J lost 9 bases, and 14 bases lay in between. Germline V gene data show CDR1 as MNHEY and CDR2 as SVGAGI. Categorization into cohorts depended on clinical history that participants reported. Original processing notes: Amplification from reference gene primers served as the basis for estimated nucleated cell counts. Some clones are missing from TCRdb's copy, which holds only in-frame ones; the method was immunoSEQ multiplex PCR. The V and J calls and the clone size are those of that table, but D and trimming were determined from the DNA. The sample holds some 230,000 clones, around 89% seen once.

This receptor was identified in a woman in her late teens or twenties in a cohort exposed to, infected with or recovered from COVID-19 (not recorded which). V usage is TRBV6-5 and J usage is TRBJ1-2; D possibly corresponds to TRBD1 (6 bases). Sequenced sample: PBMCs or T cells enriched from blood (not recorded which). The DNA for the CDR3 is TGTGCCAGCAGTTACTCGCGGGGGCGCCCCAGCTACACCTTC. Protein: CASSYSRGRPSYTF.